The entry below gives a single TCR beta chain sequence along with its context. Its target is not known. This entry belongs to a study of cytomegalovirus exposure and HLA in healthy donors. Study outcomes and limitations: The classifier reportedly diagnosed cytomegalovirus status with high sensitivity and specificity.

PCR used 60 Vbeta primers and 13 Jbeta primers. The assay was immunoSEQ multiplex PCR, and TCRdb's table has in-frame clones only and misses some. The sample lists over 150,000 clones, 84% occurring once. The ends were cut back, 4 bases at V and 1 base at J, with 13 bases in the middle. This CDR3 is 15 amino acids long. Germline V gene sequence: CDR1 SGHTA, CDR2 FQGNSA. The sequencing sample was made of PBMCs. The sequence derives from a boy aged 2 to 10 in good health and CMV-seronegative. The chain employs TRBV7-2 and TRBJ1-1; D is perhaps TRBD1 (6 bases). The DNA for the CDR3 is TGTGCCAGCAGCTGGACTGGACAGCCGAACACTGAAGCTTTCTTT. It translates to CASSWTGQPNTEAFF.